These T cell receptor beta chains were read from a single sample in a study of cytomegalovirus exposure and HLA in healthy donors. Generated by immunoSEQ multiplex PCR, the TCRdb table keeps only in-frame clones and is missing some. Of some 150,000 clones in the sample, approximately 79% were seen once. Sequenced material: PBMCs. Every receptor here comes from a man aged 50-60 years in good health and CMV-seropositive. Each CDR3 is given with its conserved first and last residue. A D gene is named only where the DNA matches it firmly. Only part of the rows carry a size: once, few, many, or a class if the clone is expanded.

TRBV5-1	TRBJ2-3	.	.	CASSLLASSDTQYF	TGCGCCAGCAGCTTACTTGCGAGTTCAGATACGCAGTATTTT
TRBV2	TRBJ2-7	.	.	CASKGEGGVIYEQYF	TGTGCCAGCAAGGGAGAAGGCGGGGTCATCTACGAGCAGTACTTC
TRBV15	TRBJ2-1	.	.	CATSRVPGAGAYNEQFF	TGTGCCACCAGCAGAGTCCCTGGAGCGGGTGCCTACAATGAGCAGTTCTTC
TRBV11-2	TRBJ1-1	few	.	CASSLGGGANTEAFF	TGTGCCAGCAGCTTAGGTGGGGGGGCGAACACTGAAGCTTTCTTT
TRBV7-9	TRBJ1-2	few	.	CSSRAGENYGYTF	TGTTCCAGCAGAGCAGGGGAGAACTATGGCTACACCTTC
TRBV5-6	TRBJ1-1	.	TRBD1	CASSLGGGNREEAFF	TGTGCCAGCAGCTTGGGAGGGGGCAACAGGGAGGAAGCTTTCTTT
TRBV6-4	TRBJ2-6	few	.	CASSDSGSGANVLTF	TGTGCCAGCAGTGACTCCGGCTCTGGGGCCAACGTCCTGACTTTC
TRBV5-6	TRBJ2-3	.	.	CASSPGGVDTQYF	TGTGCCAGCAGCCCCGGGGGAGTAGATACGCAGTATTTT
TRBV5-1	TRBJ2-3	.	.	CASRPVGGTQYF	TGCGCCAGCAGGCCGGTAGGGGGTACGCAGTATTTT
TRBV7-8	TRBJ1-2	.	TRBD1	CASSYTGGYGYTF	TGTGCCAGCAGCTACACAGGGGGCTATGGCTACACCTTC
TRBV5-1	TRBJ2-1	once	.	CASSSDKYNEQFF	TGCGCCAGCAGCTCGGACAAGTACAATGAGCAGTTCTTC
TRBV2	TRBJ1-2	.	.	CASSLIPGQIAGYTF	TGTGCCAGCAGCCTGATTCCGGGACAAATCGCGGGCTACACCTTC
TRBV20-1	TRBJ2-3	.	.	CSAYTDTQYF	TGCAGTGCTTACACAGATACGCAGTATTTT
TRBV9	TRBJ2-5	.	.	CASSSKETQYF	TGTGCCAGCAGCTCTAAAGAGACCCAGTACTTC
TRBV7-9	TRBJ1-1	.	.	CASSYMNTEAFF	TGTGCCAGCAGCTATATGAACACTGAAGCTTTCTTT
TRBV5-1	TRBJ2-2	.	TRBD2	CASSPVVAGLTGELFF	TGCGCCAGCAGCCCCGTGGTAGCGGGGTTAACCGGGGAGCTGTTTTTT
TRBV29-1	TRBJ2-5	.	TRBD2	CSVEVGRGETQYF	TGCAGCGTTGAAGTCGGGAGGGGAGAGACCCAGTACTTC
TRBV29-1	TRBJ2-3	.	.	CSVEDPKRVTDTQYF	TGCAGCGTTGAAGATCCTAAGAGGGTTACAGATACGCAGTATTTT
TRBV18	TRBJ1-2	once	.	CASSARTVLGDGYTF	TGTGCCAGCTCAGCTCGGACAGTCCTTGGGGATGGCTACACCTTC
TRBV9	TRBJ1-3	.	TRBD1	CASSVGGQGKTGNTIYF	TGTGCCAGCAGCGTAGGGGGACAGGGAAAGACTGGAAACACCATATATTTT
TRBV7-9	TRBJ1-6	.	.	CASSRNPGQGSPLHF	TGTGCCAGCAGCCGTAATCCCGGCCAGGGTTCACCCCTCCACTTT
TRBV2	TRBJ2-2	.	TRBD1	CASSRQGPNTGELFF	TGTGCCAGCAGTCGACAGGGCCCCAACACCGGGGAGCTGTTTTTT
TRBV9	TRBJ1-1	once	.	CASSVDGGGDTEAFF	TGTGCCAGCAGCGTAGACGGCGGAGGGGACACTGAAGCTTTCTTT
TRBV6-5	TRBJ2-7	.	.	CASSYGAGRNTYEQYF	TGTGCCAGCAGTTACGGGGCTGGTCGGAACACCTACGAGCAGTACTTC
TRBV5-8	TRBJ1-1	.	.	CASSMRLYAEAFF	TGTGCCAGCAGTATGAGGTTATACGCTGAAGCTTTCTTT
TRBV25-1	TRBJ1-1	few	TRBD1	CASSDPGTGVIEAFF	TGTGCCAGCAGTGACCCCGGGACAGGGGTAATTGAAGCTTTCTTT
TRBV11-3	TRBJ1-2	once	.	CASSSEPTGLEYGYTF	TGTGCCAGCAGCTCAGAACCTACAGGGTTGGAATATGGCTACACCTTC
TRBV21-1	TRBJ2-7	.	.	CASSKETGRPYEQYF	TGTGCCAGCAGCAAAGAGACAGGGAGGCCCTACGAGCAGTACTTC
TRBV7-8	TRBJ1-1	few	.	CASSLERALNTEAFF	TGTGCCAGCAGCTTAGAAAGAGCCCTGAACACTGAAGCTTTCTTT
TRBV4-1	TRBJ1-1	.	.	CASSHGLKMNTEAFF	TGCGCCAGCAGCCACGGACTGAAGATGAACACTGAAGCTTTCTTT
TRBV5-1	TRBJ2-5	few	TRBD1	CASSLEGAGGTQYF	TGCGCCAGCAGCTTGGAGGGGGCAGGGGGGACCCAGTACTTC
TRBV5-6	TRBJ2-1	.	.	CASSLARRERFF	TGTGCCAGCAGCTTGGCCAGAAGGGAGCGGTTCTTC
TRBV11-3	TRBJ2-1	.	TRBD2	CASSLGGAGVSNEQFF	TGTGCCAGCAGCTTAGGCGGGGCGGGAGTGAGCAATGAGCAGTTCTTC
TRBV9	TRBJ1-6	.	.	CASSDRGGDGSYNSPLHF	TGTGCCAGCAGCGACCGGGGGGGGGACGGCTCCTATAATTCACCCCTCCACTTT
TRBV2	TRBJ1-2	.	.	CASSGTDYGYTF	TGTGCCAGCAGCGGGACTGATTATGGCTACACCTTC
TRBV19	TRBJ2-5	.	TRBD2	CASTPGGGRGETQYF	TGTGCCAGTACCCCGGGAGGAGGGAGAGGAGAGACCCAGTACTTC
TRBV19	TRBJ1-2	.	.	CASSISQRNYGYTF	TGTGCCAGTAGTATAAGCCAGCGGAACTATGGCTACACCTTC
TRBV9	TRBJ1-1	.	TRBD1	CASSRQGSSYTEAFF	TGTGCCAGCAGCAGACAGGGGAGTTCCTACACTGAAGCTTTCTTT
TRBV7-9	TRBJ2-2	few	.	CASSLAKAGTLVTGELFF	TGTGCCAGCAGCTTAGCGAAAGCCGGGACATTAGTCACCGGGGAGCTGTTTTTT
TRBV6-1	TRBJ2-7	.	.	CASMKTVPSYEQYF	TGTGCCAGCATGAAGACAGTACCCTCCTACGAGCAGTACTTC
TRBV5-1	TRBJ1-5	.	TRBD1	CASSPGQGSFQPQHF	TGCGCCAGCAGCCCGGGACAGGGTTCGTTTCAGCCCCAGCATTTT
TRBV9	TRBJ1-2	few	.	CASSVQRDYGYTF	TGTGCCAGCAGCGTACAACGAGACTATGGCTACACCTTC
TRBV14	TRBJ1-2	.	TRBD1	CASSPQTGEGYTF	TGTGCCAGCAGCCCCCAGACAGGGGAAGGCTACACCTTC
TRBV19	TRBJ1-1	few	.	CASSIVAGSTEAFF	TGTGCCAGTAGTATAGTGGCAGGGTCCACTGAAGCTTTCTTT
TRBV19	TRBJ1-3	.	TRBD1	CASSPSTGPFGNTIYF	TGTGCCAGTAGTCCCTCGACAGGGCCATTTGGAAACACCATATATTTT
TRBV10-3	TRBJ2-7	.	.	CAISEWDFANVYEQYF	TGTGCCATCAGTGAATGGGACTTTGCGAACGTCTACGAGCAGTACTTC
TRBV27	TRBJ2-1	.	.	CASSSKQDSYNEQFF	TGTGCCAGCAGTTCCAAACAGGACTCCTACAATGAGCAGTTCTTC
TRBV19	TRBJ1-2	.	.	CASTAGLPYLYGYTF	TGTGCCAGTACGGCAGGGCTCCCCTACCTCTATGGCTACACCTTC
TRBV5-4	TRBJ2-5	.	.	CASSLSGGGVETQYF	TGTGCCAGCAGCTTGTCTGGAGGAGGGGTAGAGACCCAGTACTTC
TRBV6-1	TRBJ2-2	once	.	CASSEKGGGHLGELFF	TGTGCCAGCAGTGAAAAGGGCGGGGGCCACCTCGGGGAGCTGTTTTTT
TRBV28	TRBJ2-3	.	TRBD2	CATSSRAGGTDTQYF	TGTGCCACGTCCTCCCGGGCGGGAGGCACAGATACGCAGTATTTT
TRBV5-1	TRBJ2-1	.	.	CASSPTGQPKNEQFF	TGCGCCAGCAGCCCGACAGGACAGCCTAAGAATGAGCAGTTCTTC